Following are 10 T cell receptor beta chains from one sample sequenced in a study of blood T cells in healthy people across ages. It was with a sample-barcoded 5' primer and a J-beta primer mix that a second PCR of about 6 to 12 cycles was run. Each CDR3 protein is one row after TCRdb ran MiXCR on the 5' RACE reads. Of some 710,000 distinct CDR3 sequences listed, about half are singletons. The sequenced material came from blood. Every receptor here comes from an elderly man in good health.

V gene TRBV29-1 combines with J gene TRBJ2-5; a possible D gene is TRBD2 (6 bases). This CDR3 has 16 residues. Per the germline V gene, CDR1 is SQVTM and CDR2 is ANQGSEA. Trimming cost V 0 bases and J 5 bases, with 19 bases left between them. CDR3 nucleotides: TGCAGCGTTGAAGAGTTCGGGCAGGCGGGAAGGGAGACCCAGTACTTC. Its protein product is CSVEEFGQAGRETQYF.

Notes on this clonotype: This could be a read error, since a much larger clone is one nucleotide away. The chain employs TRBV12-3 or TRBV12-4 and TRBJ2-1, with TRBD1 as a possible D gene (5 bases). This CDR3 region has 17 residues. Trimming pared 3 bases from V and 5 bases from J, leaving 20 bases between. CDR3 amino acids: CASSFNPTGVANNEQFF. CDR3 nucleotides: TGTGCCAGCAGTTTTAACCCCACAGGAGTTGCGAACAATGAGCAGTTCTTC.

Worth noting for this clonotype: The junction differs from germline at one of its ends, possibly a read error. This chain joins TRBV7-7 and TRBJ2-4, with 7 bases matching TRBD2. The closer fit of TRBJ2-7 to the DNA end suggests the J call may be wrong. Germline V gene lookup returns CDR1 SSHAT and CDR2 FNYEAQ (reference sequence). CDR3 size: 14 residues. In DNA, the CDR3 is TGTGCTAGCAGCCCCAGGGAGGGACCCTACGAGCAGTACTTC. Translated, it gives CASSPREGPYEQYF.

This rearrangement joins TRBV12-3 or TRBV12-4 to TRBJ2-2; tentatively, D is TRBD2 (5 bases). The CDR3 sequence is 14 residues long. Trimming shortened V by 6 bases and J by 5 bases, and 13 bases separated the two germline ends. DNA of the CDR3: TGTGCCAGCAGGACTTACCGCGGGACCGGGGAGCTGTTTTTT. It is translated as CASRTYRGTGELFF.

This clonotype was picked up a small number of times. The chain employs TRBV20-1 and TRBJ2-1; D is unclear. Germline V gene lookup returns CDR1 DFQATT and CDR2 SNEGSKA (reference sequence). The V and J ends lost 0 bases and 9 bases respectively, with 12 bases between them. This CDR3 comprises 13 residues. CDR3 protein: CSARDSLVREQFF. The CDR3 coding sequence is TGCAGTGCTAGAGATTCATTGGTGCGTGAGCAGTTCTTC.

Note on this clonotype: A read error may explain this, as a much larger clone is one base away. This chain uses TRBV5-1 with TRBJ2-1, with D perhaps TRBD2 (6 bases). Germline values: CDR1 SGHRS, CDR2 YFSETQ. This CDR3 is built from 14 residues. V gave up 4 bases and J gave up 6 bases, with 14 bases separating them. CDR3: CASSAGFTGNEQFF. For the CDR3, the DNA is TGCGCCAGCAGCGCGGGATTTACTGGCAATGAGCAGTTCTTC. Full variable domain (rest looked up from reference TRBV5-1 and TRBJ2-1): KAGVTQTPRYLIKTRGQQVTLSCSPISGHRSVSWYQQTPGQGLQFLFEYFSETQRNKGNFPGRFSGRQFSNSRSEMNVSTLELGDSALYLCASSAGFTGNEQFFGPGTRLTVL.

This clonotype was counted a single time. The V call is TRBV28, the J call TRBJ2-2; a weak D match, TRBD1 (5 bases). The CDR3 is 15 residues long. CDR1 MDHEN and CDR2 SYDVKM come from the germline V gene. V was shortened by 7 bases and J by 5 bases, with 17 bases between the two germline ends. Here the CDR3 reads CASKGLQMGTGELFF. The CDR3 region has the DNA TGTGCCAGCAAGGGGTTACAGATGGGGACCGGGGAGCTGTTTTTT.

This clonotype was observed a handful of times. The chain links TRBV3-1 to TRBJ2-7; 8 bases map to TRBD1. The length of the CDR3 is 16 residues. Germline-derived CDR1 and CDR2 are LGHDT and YNNKEL (reference sequence). J gave up 1 base and V 5 bases, and 10 bases lay outside the gene matches. The CDR3 DNA sequence: TGTGCCAGCAGCTTCGGGGGCGACAGGGGTTCCTACGAGCAGTACTTC. Its protein is CASSFGGDRGSYEQYF.

The chain recombines TRBV20-1 with TRBJ2-3, with TRBD2 matching 10 bases. Germline V lookup: CDR1 DFQATT, CDR2 SNEGSKA (reference sequence). J lost 2 bases, V lost 0 bases, and 5 bases had no gene match. This CDR3 has 16 residues. This CDR3 is CSARDTLAGVTDTQYF. CDR3 DNA: TGCAGTGCTAGAGATACTCTAGCGGGAGTCACAGATACGCAGTATTTT.

This clonotype has only a few counts. CDR3 DNA: TGTGCCAGCAGCCCTCTTCGGTCAGGCAATTCACCCCTCCACTTT. Translating it yields CASSPLRSGNSPLHF. The V call is TRBV5-6, the J call TRBJ1-6; D not resolved. Trimming stripped 4 bases from V and 7 bases from J, with 15 bases between. This CDR3 contains 15 residues. Per germline, CDR1 SGHDT and CDR2 YYEEEE.